Listed here is a single TCR beta chain. What it binds is not known. The genomic DNA of each subset was split evenly across several immunoSEQ plates. TCRdb's table, derived via immunoSEQ multiplex PCR, lists solely in-frame clones and lacks some. This sample has about 2 million clones, with about 95% found just once. These data come from a study of shared clonotypes between healthy human individuals. Whole-study results and caveats: Sampling used blood alone; tissue repertoires probably differ.

V shed 5 bases and J 6 bases; nucleotides not matched to a gene: 3. The CDR3 consists of 12 residues. Germline lookup yields CDR1 SGHTA and CDR2 FQGTGA. Naive CD8 cells were CD45RO-negative, positively selected for CCR7, excluding terminally differentiated effector memory CD45RA+ cells. Recent vaccinations or acute infections were absent in the healthy HIV-negative adult donors. This rearrangement joins TRBV7-3 to TRBJ2-7, with 8 bases fitting TRBD1. This clonotype was sampled from a man younger than 35 in good health. Sequenced sample: naive CD8+ T cells sorted from blood. The CDR3 reads CASSLTGGEQYF. For the CDR3, the DNA is TGTGCCAGCAGCCTCACAGGGGGCGAGCAGTACTTC.